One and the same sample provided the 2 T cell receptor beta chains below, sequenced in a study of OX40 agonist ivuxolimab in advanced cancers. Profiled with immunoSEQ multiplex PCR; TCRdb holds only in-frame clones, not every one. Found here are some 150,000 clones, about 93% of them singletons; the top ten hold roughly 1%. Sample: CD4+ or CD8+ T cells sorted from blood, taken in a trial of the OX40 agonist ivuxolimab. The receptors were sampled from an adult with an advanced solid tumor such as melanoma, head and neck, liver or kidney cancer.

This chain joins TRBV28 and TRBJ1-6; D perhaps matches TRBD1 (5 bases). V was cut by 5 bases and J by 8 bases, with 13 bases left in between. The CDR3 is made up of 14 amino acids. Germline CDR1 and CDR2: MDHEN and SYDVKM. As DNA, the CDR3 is TGTGCCAGCAGTGGCCAGGGCCCCTATTCACCCCTCCACTTT. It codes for CASSGQGPYSPLHF.

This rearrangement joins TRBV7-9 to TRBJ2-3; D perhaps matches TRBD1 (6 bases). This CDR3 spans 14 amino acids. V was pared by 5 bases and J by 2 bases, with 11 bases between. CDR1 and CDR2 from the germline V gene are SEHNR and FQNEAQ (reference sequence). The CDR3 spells CASSPRDNTDTQYF. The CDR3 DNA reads TGTGCCAGCAGCCCCCGGGACAACACAGATACGCAGTATTTT. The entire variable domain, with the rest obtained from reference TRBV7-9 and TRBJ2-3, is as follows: DTGVSQNPRHKITKRGQNVTFRCDPISEHNRLYWYRQTLGQGPEFLTYFQNEAQLEKSRLLSDRFSAERPKGSFSTLEIQRTEQGDSAMYLCASSPRDNTDTQYFGPGTRLTVL.